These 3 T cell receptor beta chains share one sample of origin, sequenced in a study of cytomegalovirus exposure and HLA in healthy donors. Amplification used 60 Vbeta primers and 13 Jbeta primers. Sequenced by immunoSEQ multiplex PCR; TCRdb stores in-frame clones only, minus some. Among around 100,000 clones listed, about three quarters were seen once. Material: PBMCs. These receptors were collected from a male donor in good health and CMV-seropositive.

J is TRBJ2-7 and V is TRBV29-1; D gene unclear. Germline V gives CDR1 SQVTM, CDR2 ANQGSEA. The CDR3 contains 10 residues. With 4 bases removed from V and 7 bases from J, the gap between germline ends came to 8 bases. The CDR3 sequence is CSVGSREQYF. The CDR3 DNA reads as TGCAGCGTTGGAAGCAGGGAGCAGTACTTC.

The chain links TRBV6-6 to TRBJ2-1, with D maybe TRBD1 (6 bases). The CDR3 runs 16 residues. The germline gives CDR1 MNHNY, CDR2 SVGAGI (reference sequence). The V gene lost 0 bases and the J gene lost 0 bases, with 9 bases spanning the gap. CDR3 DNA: TGTGCCAGCAGTTACTCGACACAGGGCTCCTACAATGAGCAGTTCTTC. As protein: CASSYSTQGSYNEQFF.

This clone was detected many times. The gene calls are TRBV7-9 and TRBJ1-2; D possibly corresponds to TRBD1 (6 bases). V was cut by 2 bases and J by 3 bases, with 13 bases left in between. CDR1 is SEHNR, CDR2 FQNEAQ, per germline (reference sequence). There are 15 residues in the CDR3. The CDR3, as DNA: TGTGCCAGCAGCTTAACAACAGGGAGGGACTATGGCTACACCTTC. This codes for CASSLTTGRDYGYTF.